The present T cell receptor delta chain was sequenced within a study of gamma-delta chains in newborns, infants, children. Study in general: Polyclonal expansion of innate γδ T cells after birth follows microbial exposure.

This clone occurred a few times. This is likely an artifact of a read error, given a far larger clone one base away. Other DNA sequences in the sample encode the same CDR3. TCRdb re-analyzed the reads via CATT. The table has over 2,000 delta-chain clones, more than 9% seen once. There are 18 residues in the CDR3. The V gene's germline CDR1 is GEAIGNYY and CDR2 EKD. The TCR sequence derives from a child who was a newborn, infant or young child, either healthy, febrile or measles-vaccinated (not recorded which). Sequencing was done on a sample of blood. The chain is built from TRDV2 and TRDJ3; TRDD3 agrees at 8 bases. CDR3 sequence (DNA): TGTGCCTGTGACGGCCTGGGGGAAAGCTCCTGGGATACCCGACAGATGTTTTTC. Amino acid sequence: CACDGLGESSWDTRQMFF.